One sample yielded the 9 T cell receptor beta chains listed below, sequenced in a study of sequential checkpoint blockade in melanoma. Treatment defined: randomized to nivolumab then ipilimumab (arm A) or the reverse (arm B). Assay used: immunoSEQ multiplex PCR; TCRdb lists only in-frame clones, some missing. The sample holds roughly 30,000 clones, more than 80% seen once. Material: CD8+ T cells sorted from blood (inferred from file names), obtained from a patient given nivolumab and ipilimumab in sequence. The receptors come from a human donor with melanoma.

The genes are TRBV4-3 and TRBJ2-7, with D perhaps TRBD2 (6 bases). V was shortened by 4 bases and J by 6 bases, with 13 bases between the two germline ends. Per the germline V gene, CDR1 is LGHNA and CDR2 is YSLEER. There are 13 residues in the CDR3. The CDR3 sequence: CASSLTGTSEQYF. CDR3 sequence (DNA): TGCGCCAGCAGCCTAACCGGGACTTCCGAGCAGTACTTC.

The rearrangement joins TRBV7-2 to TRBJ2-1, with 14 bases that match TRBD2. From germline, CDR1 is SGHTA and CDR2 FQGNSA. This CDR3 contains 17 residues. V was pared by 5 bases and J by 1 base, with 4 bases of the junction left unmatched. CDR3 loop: CASSPGTSGSSYNEQFF. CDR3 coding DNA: TGTGCCAGCAGCCCCGGGACTAGCGGGAGTTCCTACAATGAGCAGTTCTTC.

The chain's CDR3 is CASSPNPSGYDTEAFF. In DNA, the CDR3 is TGTGCCAGTAGTCCCAACCCCTCAGGGTATGACACTGAAGCTTTCTTT. The chain employs TRBV19 and TRBJ1-1; D may be TRBD1 (5 bases). Trimming left V 5 bases short and J 3 bases short, with 19 bases between. CDR1 is LNHDA and CDR2 is SQIVND in the germline V gene (reference sequence). This CDR3 contains 16 residues.

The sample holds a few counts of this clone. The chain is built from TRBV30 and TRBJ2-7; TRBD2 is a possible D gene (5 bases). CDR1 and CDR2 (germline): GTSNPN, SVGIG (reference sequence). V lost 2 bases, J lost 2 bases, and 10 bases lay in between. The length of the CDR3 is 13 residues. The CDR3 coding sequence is TGTGCCTGGAGTTTAGGGAGAACCTACGAGCAGTACTTC. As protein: CAWSLGRTYEQYF. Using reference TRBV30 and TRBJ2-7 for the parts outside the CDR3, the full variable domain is SQTIHQWPATLVQPVGSPLSLECTVEGTSNPNLYWYRQAAGRGLQLLFYSVGIGQISSEVPQNLSASRPQDRQFILSSKKLLLSDSGFYLCAWSLGRTYEQYFGPGTRLTVT.

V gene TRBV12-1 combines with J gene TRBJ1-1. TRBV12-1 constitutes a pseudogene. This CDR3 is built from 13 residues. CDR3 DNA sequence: TGTGCCAGCAGCCTACCTCCTGGTGGTGCGGCTTTCTTT. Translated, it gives CASSLPPGGAAFF.

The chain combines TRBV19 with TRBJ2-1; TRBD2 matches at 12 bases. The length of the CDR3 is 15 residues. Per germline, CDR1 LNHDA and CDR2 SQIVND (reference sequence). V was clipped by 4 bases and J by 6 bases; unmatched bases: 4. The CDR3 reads CASSTSGGAPNEQFF. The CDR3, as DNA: TGTGCCAGTAGTACTAGCGGGGGGGCCCCCAATGAGCAGTTCTTC.

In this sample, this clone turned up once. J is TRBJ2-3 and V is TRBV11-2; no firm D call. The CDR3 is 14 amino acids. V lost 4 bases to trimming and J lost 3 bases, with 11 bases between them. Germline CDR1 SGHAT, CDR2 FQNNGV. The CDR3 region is CASSYMGPTDTQYF. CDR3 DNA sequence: TGTGCCAGCAGCTATATGGGCCCAACAGATACGCAGTATTTT.

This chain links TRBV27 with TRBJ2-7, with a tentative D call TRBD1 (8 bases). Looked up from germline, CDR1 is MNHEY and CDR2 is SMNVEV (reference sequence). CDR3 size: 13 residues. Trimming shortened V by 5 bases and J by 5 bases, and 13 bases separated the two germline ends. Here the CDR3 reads CASSIQGGNEQYF. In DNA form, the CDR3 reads TGTGCCAGCAGTATACAGGGGGGGAACGAGCAGTACTTC.

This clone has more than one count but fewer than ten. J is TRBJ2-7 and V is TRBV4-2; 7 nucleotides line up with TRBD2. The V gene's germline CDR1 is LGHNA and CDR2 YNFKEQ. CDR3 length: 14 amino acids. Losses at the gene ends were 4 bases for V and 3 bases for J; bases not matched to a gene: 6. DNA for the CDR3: TGTGCCAGCAGCCCCTCTAGCGGTAACTACGAGCAGTACTTC. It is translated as CASSPSSGNYEQYF.